This T cell receptor beta chain was identified in a study of blood T cells in healthy people across ages. Study outcomes and limitations: Estimated diversity, derived from one million T cells, was regarded as an underestimate. Researchers said unsorted PBMCs prevented a conclusive naive versus antigen-experienced comparison. Getting older went along with TCR beta diversity per million T cells dropping roughly linearly. TCR beta diversity was tightly associated with the proportion of naive T cells.

There are 13 residues in the CDR3. V trimming: 10 bases; J trimming: 8 bases; junction bases outside the gene matches: 9. Germline values: CDR1 MNHEY, CDR2 SVGEGT. The use of a sample-barcoded 5' primer and a J-beta primer mix characterized a second PCR of roughly 6 to 11 cycles. MiXCR, applied by TCRdb to the 5' RACE reads, yields one record per CDR3 protein. This table has hundreds of thousands of distinct CDR3 sequences, approximately 40% appearing once. This clonotype was recorded a few times. Its matching antigen is unknown. Sequencing was performed on blood. V gene TRBV6-2 or TRBV6-3 combines with J gene TRBJ2-1; 9 bases are a match to TRBD2. The clonotype was recovered from an elderly man in good health. CDR3 in DNA: TGTGCCATCTTAAAGAGCGGGGGGCATGAGCAGTTCTTC. It yields the protein CAILKSGGHEQFF.